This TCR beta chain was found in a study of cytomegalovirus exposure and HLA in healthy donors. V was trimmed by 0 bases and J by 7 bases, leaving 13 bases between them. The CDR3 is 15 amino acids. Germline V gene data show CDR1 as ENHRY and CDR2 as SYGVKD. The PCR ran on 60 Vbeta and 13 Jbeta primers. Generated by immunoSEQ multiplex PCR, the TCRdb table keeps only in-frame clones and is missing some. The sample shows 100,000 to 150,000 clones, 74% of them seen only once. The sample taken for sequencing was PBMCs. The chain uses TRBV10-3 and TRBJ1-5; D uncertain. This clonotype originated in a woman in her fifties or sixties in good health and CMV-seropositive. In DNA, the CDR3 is TGTGCCATCAGTGAGTCGACGGAGGAAGGCCAGCCCCAGCATTTT. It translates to CAISESTEEGQPQHF.